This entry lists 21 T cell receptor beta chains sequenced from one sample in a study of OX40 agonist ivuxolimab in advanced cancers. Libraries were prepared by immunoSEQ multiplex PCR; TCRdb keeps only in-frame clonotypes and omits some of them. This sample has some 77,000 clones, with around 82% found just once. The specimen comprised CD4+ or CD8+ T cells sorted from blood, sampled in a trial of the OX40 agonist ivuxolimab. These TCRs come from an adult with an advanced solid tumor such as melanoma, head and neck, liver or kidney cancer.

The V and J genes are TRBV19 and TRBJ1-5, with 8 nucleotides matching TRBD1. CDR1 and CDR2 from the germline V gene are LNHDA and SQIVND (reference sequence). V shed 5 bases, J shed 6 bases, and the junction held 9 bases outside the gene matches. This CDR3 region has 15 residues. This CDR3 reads CASSHPHQGAQPQHF. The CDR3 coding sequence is TGTGCCAGTAGTCACCCCCATCAGGGGGCTCAGCCCCAGCATTTT.

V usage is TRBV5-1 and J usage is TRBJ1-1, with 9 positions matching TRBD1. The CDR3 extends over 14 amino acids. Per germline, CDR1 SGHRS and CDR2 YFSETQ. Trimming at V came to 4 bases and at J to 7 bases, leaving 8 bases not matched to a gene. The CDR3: CASSVTGGSGEAFF. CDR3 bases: TGCGCCAGCAGCGTAACAGGGGGCTCAGGTGAAGCTTTCTTT.

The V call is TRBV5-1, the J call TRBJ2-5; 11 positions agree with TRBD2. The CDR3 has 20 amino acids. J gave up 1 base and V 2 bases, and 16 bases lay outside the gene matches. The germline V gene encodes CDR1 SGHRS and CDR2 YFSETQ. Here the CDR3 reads CASSLDPGTSGHLSQETQYF. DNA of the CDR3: TGCGCCAGCAGCTTAGACCCCGGGACTAGCGGCCATCTTTCCCAAGAGACCCAGTACTTC.

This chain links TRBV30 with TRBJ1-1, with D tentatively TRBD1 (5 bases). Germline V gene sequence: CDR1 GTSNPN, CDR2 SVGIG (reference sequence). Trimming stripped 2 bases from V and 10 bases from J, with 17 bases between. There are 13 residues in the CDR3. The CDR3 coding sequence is TGTGCCTGGAGTACCGGGGCAGGGAGGGGAGCTTTCTTT. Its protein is CAWSTGAGRGAFF.

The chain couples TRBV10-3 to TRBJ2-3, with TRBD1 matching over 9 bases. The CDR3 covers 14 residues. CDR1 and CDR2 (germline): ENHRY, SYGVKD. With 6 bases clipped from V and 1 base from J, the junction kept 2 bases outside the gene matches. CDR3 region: CAIRRTGGTDTQYF. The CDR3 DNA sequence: TGTGCCATCAGACGGACAGGGGGCACAGATACGCAGTATTTT.

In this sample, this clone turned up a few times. Written as DNA, the CDR3 is TGTGCCAGCAGCCCCCTACGGACCAACACCGGGGAGCTGTTTTTT. It codes for CASSPLRTNTGELFF. This rearrangement joins TRBV7-2 to TRBJ2-2; D unresolved. The CDR3 has 15 amino acids. Germline V gene sequence: CDR1 SGHTA, CDR2 FQGNSA. The germline V and J ends were trimmed by 5 bases and 2 bases, with 12 bases remaining between them.

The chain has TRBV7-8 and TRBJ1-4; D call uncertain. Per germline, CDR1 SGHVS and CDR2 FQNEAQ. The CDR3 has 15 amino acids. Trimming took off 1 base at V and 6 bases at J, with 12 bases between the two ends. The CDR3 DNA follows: TGTGCCAGCAGCTTAGATCGCACAGAATATGAAAAACTGTTTTTT. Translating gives CASSLDRTEYEKLFF. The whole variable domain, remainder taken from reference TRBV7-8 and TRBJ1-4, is GAGVSQSPRYKVAKRGQDVALRCDPISGHVSLFWYQQALGQGPEFLTYFQNEAQLDKSGLPSDRFFAERPEGSVSTLKIQRTQQEDSAVYLCASSLDRTEYEKLFFGSGTQLSVL.

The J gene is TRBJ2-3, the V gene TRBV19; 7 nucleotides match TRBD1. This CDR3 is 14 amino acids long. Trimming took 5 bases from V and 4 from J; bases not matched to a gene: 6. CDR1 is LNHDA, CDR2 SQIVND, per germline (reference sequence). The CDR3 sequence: CASSPDRVPDTQYF. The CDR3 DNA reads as TGTGCCAGTAGTCCTGACAGGGTCCCAGATACGCAGTATTTT.

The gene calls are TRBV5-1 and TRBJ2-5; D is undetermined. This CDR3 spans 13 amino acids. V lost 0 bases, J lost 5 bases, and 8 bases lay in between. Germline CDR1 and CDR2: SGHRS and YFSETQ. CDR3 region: CASSLAVIETQYF. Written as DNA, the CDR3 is TGCGCCAGCAGCTTGGCCGTCATCGAGACCCAGTACTTC. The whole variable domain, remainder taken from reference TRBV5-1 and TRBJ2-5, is KAGVTQTPRYLIKTRGQQVTLSCSPISGHRSVSWYQQTPGQGLQFLFEYFSETQRNKGNFPGRFSGRQFSNSRSEMNVSTLELGDSALYLCASSLAVIETQYFGPGTRLLVL.

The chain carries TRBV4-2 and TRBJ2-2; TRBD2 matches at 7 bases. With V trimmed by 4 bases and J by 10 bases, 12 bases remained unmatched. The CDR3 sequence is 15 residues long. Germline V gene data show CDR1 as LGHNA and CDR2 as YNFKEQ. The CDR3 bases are TGTGCCAGCAGCCTTTCGCCTAGCGGAGCGAAGGAGCTGTTTTTT. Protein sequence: CASSLSPSGAKELFF.

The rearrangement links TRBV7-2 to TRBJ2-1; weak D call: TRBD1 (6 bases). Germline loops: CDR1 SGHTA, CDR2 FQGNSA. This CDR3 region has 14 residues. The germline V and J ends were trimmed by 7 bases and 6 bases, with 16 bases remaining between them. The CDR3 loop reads CASNQDRSLNEQFF. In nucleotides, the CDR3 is TGTGCCAGCAACCAAGACAGGTCCCTCAATGAGCAGTTCTTC. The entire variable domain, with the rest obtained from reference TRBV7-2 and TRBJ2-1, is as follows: GAGVSQSPSNKVTEKGKDVELRCDPISGHTALYWYRQSLGQGLEFLIYFQGNSAPDKSGLPSDRFSAERTGGSVSTLTIQRTQQEDSAVYLCASNQDRSLNEQFFGPGTRLTVL.

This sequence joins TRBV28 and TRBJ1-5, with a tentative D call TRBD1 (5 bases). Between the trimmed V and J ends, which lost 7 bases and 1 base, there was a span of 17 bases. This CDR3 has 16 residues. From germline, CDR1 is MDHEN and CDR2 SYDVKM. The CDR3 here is CASNPPNGDSNQPQHF. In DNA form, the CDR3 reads TGTGCCAGCAACCCCCCGAACGGGGACAGCAATCAGCCCCAGCATTTT.

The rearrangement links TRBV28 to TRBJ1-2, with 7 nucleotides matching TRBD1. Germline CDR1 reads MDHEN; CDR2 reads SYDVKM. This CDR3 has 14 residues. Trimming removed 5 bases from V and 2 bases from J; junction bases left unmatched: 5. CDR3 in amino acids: CASSRTGPNYGYTF. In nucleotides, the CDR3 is TGTGCCAGCAGTCGGACAGGTCCGAACTATGGCTACACCTTC.

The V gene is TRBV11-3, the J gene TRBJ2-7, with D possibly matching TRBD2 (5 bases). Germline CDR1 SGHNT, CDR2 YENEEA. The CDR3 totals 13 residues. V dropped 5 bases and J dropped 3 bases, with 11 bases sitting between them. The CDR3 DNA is TGTGCCAGCAGCCGCGAACGGGGCTACGAGCAGTACTTC. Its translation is CASSRERGYEQYF.

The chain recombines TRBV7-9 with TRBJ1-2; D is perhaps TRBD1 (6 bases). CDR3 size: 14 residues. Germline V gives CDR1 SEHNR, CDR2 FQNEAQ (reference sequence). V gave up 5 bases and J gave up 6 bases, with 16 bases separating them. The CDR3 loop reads CASSPLGGFDGYTF. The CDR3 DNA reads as TGTGCCAGCAGCCCACTGGGGGGCTTTGATGGCTACACCTTC.

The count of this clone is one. CDR3 DNA sequence: TGCGCCAGCAGCCCGGACGGCGGTAGCAATCAGCCCCAGCATTTT. Its translation: CASSPDGGSNQPQHF. The gene calls are TRBV5-1 and TRBJ1-5; unclear D gene. This CDR3 is built from 15 residues. Germline V gene data show CDR1 as SGHRS and CDR2 as YFSETQ. Deletions cut 4 bases from V and 0 bases from J, with 11 bases between.

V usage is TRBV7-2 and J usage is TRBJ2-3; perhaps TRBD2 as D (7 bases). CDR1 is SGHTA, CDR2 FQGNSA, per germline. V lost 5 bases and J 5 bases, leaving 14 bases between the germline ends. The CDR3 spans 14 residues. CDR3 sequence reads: CASSQGRGQDTQYF. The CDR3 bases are TGTGCCAGCAGCCAAGGGAGGGGACAAGATACGCAGTATTTT.

Written as DNA, the CDR3 is TGTGCCAGCAGCTTAGAAAGGACAGGGGGCCCAGGCGAGCAGTACTTC. Residues: CASSLERTGGPGEQYF. This chain connects TRBV7-6 to TRBJ2-7; 11 bases match TRBD1. Germline values: CDR1 SGHVS, CDR2 FNYEAQ. The CDR3 has 16 residues. The trim removed 1 base at V and 6 bases at J, leaving 8 bases unmatched.

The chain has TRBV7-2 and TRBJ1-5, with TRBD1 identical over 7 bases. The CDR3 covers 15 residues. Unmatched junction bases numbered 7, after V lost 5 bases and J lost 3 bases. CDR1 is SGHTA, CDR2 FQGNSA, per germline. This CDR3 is CASSPTGFNNQPQHF. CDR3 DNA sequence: TGTGCCAGCAGCCCGACAGGGTTTAACAATCAGCCCCAGCATTTT.

The CDR3 loop reads CAWSALEGYTF. CDR3 in DNA: TGTGCCTGGAGTGCCCTCGAGGGCTACACCTTC. The V and J genes are TRBV30 and TRBJ1-2, with unresolved D. This CDR3 has 11 residues. V shed 1 base and J shed 8 bases, with 8 bases lying between them. Germline V gene sequence: CDR1 GTSNPN, CDR2 SVGIG (reference sequence). The full variable domain, rest sourced from reference TRBV30 and TRBJ1-2, is SQTIHQWPATLVQPVGSPLSLECTVEGTSNPNLYWYRQAAGRGLQLLFYSVGIGQISSEVPQNLSASRPQDRQFILSSKKLLLSDSGFYLCAWSALEGYTFGSGTRLTVV.

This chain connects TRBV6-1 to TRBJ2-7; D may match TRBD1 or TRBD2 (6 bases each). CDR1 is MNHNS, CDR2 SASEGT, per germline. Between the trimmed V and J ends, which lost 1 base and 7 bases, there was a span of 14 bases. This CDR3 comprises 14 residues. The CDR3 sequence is CASSEDGGLGEQYF. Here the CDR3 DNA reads TGTGCCAGCAGTGAAGATGGGGGGCTAGGAGAGCAGTACTTC.